This T cell receptor (beta chain) was documented in a study of Ad26.COV2.S vaccination and SARS-CoV-2 variants. The sample's treatment: 15 to 20 received Ad26.COV2.S at low or high dose, single or two shots; about 5 received placebo; per-sample allocation not given. Day 63 after the first vaccine or placebo injection was the time point for sampling. It was Wuhan-strain SARS-CoV-2 spike that the Ad26 vaccine vector expressed. The V and J ends lost 3 bases and 2 bases respectively, with 8 bases between them. The CDR3 is made up of 13 amino acids. Per the germline V gene, CDR1 is GTSNPN and CDR2 is SVGIG (reference sequence). Only in-frame clones appear in the TCRdb table, and some are missing; sequencing was by immunoSEQ multiplex PCR. The sample consists of around 340,000 clones, approximately 90% of them appearing once.

The chain uses TRBV30 and TRBJ1-5, with D possibly matching TRBD1 (5 bases). The sequencing used peripheral blood, collected in a trial of Ad26.COV2.S vaccine versus placebo. The TCR originated in a person between 18 and 60 years old who received the Ad26.COV2.S COVID-19 vaccine or a placebo. In DNA, the CDR3 is TGTGCCTGGAGGACGGGGGGCAATCAGCCCCAGCATTTT. This translates into CAWRTGGNQPQHF. Together with reference TRBV30 and TRBJ1-5, the CDR3 gives the full variable domain: SQTIHQWPATLVQPVGSPLSLECTVEGTSNPNLYWYRQAAGRGLQLLFYSVGIGQISSEVPQNLSASRPQDRQFILSSKKLLLSDSGFYLCAWRTGGNQPQHFGDGTRLSIL.